This is a list of T cell receptor beta chains from one sample in a study of cytomegalovirus exposure and HLA in healthy donors. The repertoire was sequenced with immunoSEQ multiplex PCR; TCRdb's copy has only in-frame clones and lacks some. The sample has about 250,000 clones; under 80% are singletons. Sequenced material: PBMCs. Receptors originate from a female donor in good health and CMV-seronegative. Each CDR3 is given with its conserved first and last residue. The D gene is left open where the match is weak. Size is stated for part of the rows, as once, few or many counts, or as a class when the clone is expanded.

cdr3_length	d_call	clone_size	v_call	j_call	cdr3_nt	cdr3_aa
14	NA	NA	TRBV19	TRBJ1-1	TGTGCCAGTAGTGAGAGAGGGAAGAACACTGAAGCTTTCTTT	CASSERGKNTEAFF
16	TRBD1	NA	TRBV6-1	TRBJ1-2	TGTGCCAGCAGTGAAAGTCTGGACAGGGGGAGGTATGGCTACACCTTC	CASSESLDRGRYGYTF
15	NA	NA	TRBV2	TRBJ2-7	TGTGCCAGCAGTGAAAGGGGCACCGTCTCCTACGAGCAGTACTTC	CASSERGTVSYEQYF
15	NA	NA	TRBV5-4	TRBJ2-5	TGTGCCAGCAGCTTGGAGGGGGGGACAAAAAAGACCCAGTACTTC	CASSLEGGTKKTQYF
17	TRBD2	NA	TRBV5-1	TRBJ2-1	TGCGCCAGCAGCGCGGCCCCAACTAGCGGGGCCTACAATGAGCAGTTCTTC	CASSAAPTSGAYNEQFF
16	TRBD1	few	TRBV27	TRBJ1-5	TGTGCCAGCAGCTCACTGGGACAGGCGAGCAATCAGCCCCAGCATTTT	CASSSLGQASNQPQHF
15	NA	NA	TRBV6-1	TRBJ2-5	TGTGCCAGCAGTGAAGGTCCAGGGCCACAAGAGACCCAGTACTTC	CASSEGPGPQETQYF
15	TRBD2	NA	TRBV7-3	TRBJ2-3	TGTGCCAGCAGCACGAGCGGGAGGGCCTCTGATACGCAGTATTTT	CASSTSGRASDTQYF
15	TRBD1	NA	TRBV27	TRBJ2-7	TGTGCCAGCAGTTTATACGGACAGGGGGCCTACGAGCAGTACTTC	CASSLYGQGAYEQYF
13	NA	NA	TRBV6-5	TRBJ2-1	TGTGCCCCCCGGTTGTGCTCCTACAATGAGCAGTTCTTC	CAPRLCSYNEQFF
10	NA	NA	TRBV28	TRBJ2-7	TGTGCCACCCGGTACCGGGAGCAGTACTTC	CATRYREQYF
12	NA	few	TRBV19	TRBJ1-5	TGTGCCAGTTCTCGGGAGGGTCAGCCCCAGCATTTT	CASSREGQPQHF
14	NA	NA	TRBV7-9	TRBJ2-7	TGTGCCAGTACACCTGCAAAGGGGGCCTACGAGCAGTACTTC	CASTPAKGAYEQYF
15	NA	NA	TRBV10-2	TRBJ1-3	TGCGCCAGCAGCATGGCCGTTTTTCCTGGAAACACCATATATTTT	CASSMAVFPGNTIYF
13	NA	NA	TRBV14	TRBJ2-1	TGTGCCAGCAGCTCTGGCCCTTACAATGAGCAGTTCTTC	CASSSGPYNEQFF
12	NA	NA	TRBV4-1	TRBJ2-5	TGCGCCAGCAGCCAAGATTATGAGACCCAGTACTTC	CASSQDYETQYF
16	NA	few	TRBV25-1	TRBJ1-1	TGTGCCAGCAGTGAGGGGGGGGGTAGGGTGGACACTGAAGCTTTCTTT	CASSEGGGRVDTEAFF
15	TRBD2	NA	TRBV7-9	TRBJ2-1	TGTTCCAGCAGCCTGACTAGCGGGAGGGAAGATGAGCAGTTCTTC	CSSSLTSGREDEQFF
16	NA	NA	TRBV7-9	TRBJ2-3	TGTGCCAGCAGCTTAGGGACGGCTAGCGTCACAGATACGCAGTATTTT	CASSLGTASVTDTQYF
13	NA	NA	TRBV11-2	TRBJ2-1	TGTGCCAGCAGCTTAGCTGTTTCCAATGAGCAGTTCTTC	CASSLAVSNEQFF